These 4 T cell receptor beta chains came from one sample sequenced in a study of T cells in pancreatic ductal adenocarcinoma. No neoadjuvant therapy was given to the selected pancreatic ductal adenocarcinoma patients before their surgery. Profiled with immunoSEQ multiplex PCR; TCRdb holds only in-frame clones, not every one. The table lists 5,000 or so clones, over 75% of them singletons. Sequenced: pancreatic tumor tissue. These receptors originate from a human donor with pancreatic ductal adenocarcinoma.

The chain recombines TRBV30 with TRBJ1-4; TRBD1 matches at 7 bases. The germline V gene has CDR1 GTSNPN and CDR2 SVGIG (reference sequence). The CDR3 consists of 15 residues. Trimming at V came to 4 bases and at J to 3 bases, leaving 8 bases not matched to a gene. CDR3 nucleotides: TGTGCCTGGACCTCGGGACAGCCTCCTAATGAAAAACTGTTTTTT. It translates to CAWTSGQPPNEKLFF.

This chain uses TRBV5-4 with TRBJ2-3; 13 bases fit TRBD2. The CDR3 sequence is 16 residues long. Germline V gene sequence: CDR1 SGHNT, CDR2 YYREEE (reference sequence). The trim removed 4 bases at V and 4 bases at J, leaving 6 bases unmatched. The CDR3 DNA sequence: TGTGCCAGCAGCCAAGAGGGACTAGCGGGGCCAGATACGCAGTATTTT. It yields the protein CASSQEGLAGPDTQYF.

The CDR3 coding sequence is TGCGCCAGCAGTACCGGGACAGTATCAACTGGAAACACCATATATTTT. Its protein product is CASSTGTVSTGNTIYF. The V gene is TRBV5-1, the J gene TRBJ1-3; 7 bases map to TRBD1. Germline assignment: CDR1 SGHRS and CDR2 YFSETQ. This CDR3 region has 16 residues. The V segment lost 5 bases and the J segment 2 bases; nucleotides outside the gene matches: 10. The variable domain in full, completed from reference TRBV5-1 and TRBJ1-3, reads KAGVTQTPRYLIKTRGQQVTLSCSPISGHRSVSWYQQTPGQGLQFLFEYFSETQRNKGNFPGRFSGRQFSNSRSEMNVSTLELGDSALYLCASSTGTVSTGNTIYFGEGSWLTVV.

This chain connects TRBV19 to TRBJ2-1; 8 bases map to TRBD2. V shed 4 bases, J shed 6 bases, and the junction held 2 bases outside the gene matches. The CDR3 covers 13 residues. The germline CDR1 and CDR2 sequences are LNHDA and SQIVND (reference sequence). The CDR3 loop is CASSTLAANEQFF. CDR3 sequence (DNA): TGTGCCAGTAGTACACTAGCGGCCAATGAGCAGTTCTTC.